Below, one TCR beta chain is given with its context. Its antigen is not known. J lost 4 bases, V lost 0 bases, and 6 bases had no gene match. The CDR3 contains 16 residues. The germline V gene has CDR1 MNHEY and CDR2 SVGAGI. Clones were read by immunoSEQ multiplex PCR, and TCRdb kept only the in-frame ones, dropping some. The profile shows 20,000 to 25,000 clones, about 77% of them singletons. These data come from a study of T cell clones after liver transplantation. Study-wide results and caveats: Graft donor-reactive T cells may have migrated into the graft rather than being deleted.

V and J are TRBV6-5 and TRBJ1-1; 9 bases match TRBD1. This receptor was identified in a human patient who received a liver transplant. Some T cells may originate from the graft donor. Sample: CD8+ T cells from blood, taken around 4.5 years after liver transplant. The CDR3 reads CASSYSRDRVITEAFF. The CDR3 nucleotides are TGTGCCAGCAGTTACTCGAGGGACAGGGTTATCACTGAAGCTTTCTTT.